Below are 23 T cell receptor beta chains sequenced from a single sample in a study of blood T cell repertoires in COVID-19 (dated by TCRdb to between 2020 and 2021). Libraries were constructed by the immunoSEQ multiplex PCR assay. Not all clones reach the TCRdb copy of this immuneACCESS table, which keeps in-frame sequences only. Checked studies attribute under half of the gap to unresolved V genes and leave the rest unexplained. A total of approximately 70,000 clones appear in this sample, 79% of them only once. The ten largest clones add up to approximately 5% of the sample. Input material: peripheral blood. The receptors originated from a woman of 80 years or more with active or convalescent COVID-19.

The table lists this clone with a few counts. This chain connects TRBV27 to TRBJ1-5, with 7 bases fitting TRBD1. Trimming removed 5 bases from V and 11 bases from J; junction bases left unmatched: 21. The CDR3 is 17 residues long. CDR1 and CDR2 (germline): MNHEY, SMNVEV (reference sequence). DNA of the CDR3: TGTGCCAGCAGTACCAACTCGGGACAGACCCGCCCCACAGCCCAGCATTTT. It codes for CASSTNSGQTRPTAQHF.

The CDR3 reads CASSSWGPGSTSGNTIYF. CDR3 nucleotides: TGTGCCAGCAGTTCATGGGGCCCCGGCAGCACCTCTGGAAACACCATATATTTT. The chain recombines TRBV6-2 or TRBV6-3 with TRBJ1-3; D might be TRBD1 (5 bases). This CDR3 is 18 amino acids long. V gave up 4 bases and J gave up 0 bases, with 19 bases separating them. The germline V gene has CDR1 MNHEY and CDR2 SVGEGT.

The chain joins TRBV29-1 to TRBJ2-1, with 10 nucleotides matching TRBD2. Germline values: CDR1 SQVTM, CDR2 ANQGSEA. The trim removed 4 bases at V and 3 bases at J, leaving 9 bases unmatched. The CDR3 sequence is 16 residues long. The CDR3 DNA reads TGCAGCGTTGGCCCCTCACTAGCGGGACGCTACAATGAGCAGTTCTTC. It translates to CSVGPSLAGRYNEQFF.

The rearrangement joins TRBV12-5 to TRBJ2-7; unclear D gene. The CDR3 sequence is 13 residues long. V dropped 4 bases and J dropped 3 bases, with 10 bases sitting between them. Germline assignment: CDR1 LGHNT and CDR2 FRNRAP. CDR3 nucleotide sequence: TGTGCTAGTGGTTCTTGGGCCAGCTACGAGCAGTACTTC. Amino acid sequence: CASGSWASYEQYF.

The gene calls are TRBV20-1 and TRBJ1-2, with D possibly being TRBD1 (5 bases). Trimming took off 3 bases at V and 4 bases at J, with 6 bases between the two ends. CDR3 length: 11 amino acids. The V gene's germline CDR1 is DFQATT and CDR2 SNEGSKA (reference sequence). Here the CDR3 reads CSARDIYGYTF. The CDR3 DNA reads as TGCAGTGCTAGGGACATCTATGGCTACACCTTC.

J is TRBJ1-1 and V is TRBV5-1; no reliable D call. V dropped 3 bases and J dropped 2 bases, with 5 bases sitting between them. CDR1 and CDR2 (germline): SGHRS, YFSETQ. This CDR3 region has 12 residues. The CDR3 loop is CASSSSNTEAFF. CDR3 in DNA: TGCGCCAGCAGCTCGTCCAACACTGAAGCTTTCTTT.

This chain uses TRBV27 with TRBJ2-7; D uncertain. Trimming cost V 3 bases and J 0 bases, with 3 bases left between them. Germline V gene data show CDR1 as MNHEY and CDR2 as SMNVEV (reference sequence). CDR3 length equals 12 residues. CDR3 coding DNA: TGTGCCAGCAGTTTCTTCTCCTACGAGCAGTACTTC. It translates to CASSFFSYEQYF.

The chain has TRBV27 and TRBJ2-7, with 10 nucleotides matching TRBD2. Per germline, CDR1 MNHEY and CDR2 SMNVEV (reference sequence). There are 15 residues in the CDR3. Trimming removed 5 bases from V and 3 bases from J; junction bases left unmatched: 7. The DNA for the CDR3 is TGTGCCAGCAGTCCGAAAACTAGCGGGGTCTACGAGCAGTACTTC. Translation gives CASSPKTSGVYEQYF.

This chain joins TRBV28 and TRBJ1-2; D uncertain. Germline V lookup: CDR1 MDHEN, CDR2 SYDVKM. Trimming shortened V by 3 bases and J by 0 bases, and 5 bases separated the two germline ends. This CDR3 spans 13 amino acids. The CDR3 sequence: CASSFRANYGYTF. The CDR3 coding sequence is TGTGCCAGCAGTTTCCGGGCTAACTATGGCTACACCTTC.

CDR3: CAWSGGGKNIQYF. CDR3 DNA sequence: TGTGCCTGGAGTGGGGGAGGCAAAAACATTCAGTACTTC. The gene calls are TRBV30 and TRBJ2-4; tentatively, D is TRBD2 (6 bases). CDR3 size: 13 residues. Germline values: CDR1 GTSNPN, CDR2 SVGIG (reference sequence). V dropped 1 base and J dropped 3 bases, with 7 bases sitting between them.

The V call is TRBV7-2, the J call TRBJ2-7; a possible D gene is TRBD2 (6 bases). This CDR3 contains 13 residues. Trimming pared 2 bases from V and 4 bases from J, leaving 9 bases between. CDR1 SGHTA and CDR2 FQGNSA come from the germline V gene. CDR3: CASSLSGVYEQYF. The CDR3 nucleotides are TGTGCCAGCAGCTTATCGGGGGTATACGAGCAGTACTTC.

V and J are TRBV28 and TRBJ2-7, with D maybe TRBD2 (7 bases). The germline V gene encodes CDR1 MDHEN and CDR2 SYDVKM. Trimming removed 4 bases from V and 4 bases from J, with 14 bases in between. There are 14 residues in the CDR3. As DNA, the CDR3 is TGTGCCAGCAGTTCCGGGGGGCTTAAGTACGAGCAGTACTTC. The encoded protein is CASSSGGLKYEQYF.

The V and J genes are TRBV24-1 and TRBJ2-1; 9 bases are a match to TRBD2. The germline V gene has CDR1 KGHDR and CDR2 SFDVKD. The CDR3 has 17 amino acids. Trimming at V came to 4 bases and at J to 3 bases, leaving 9 bases not matched to a gene. The CDR3, as DNA: TGTGCCACCAGTGAGTACGGACTAGCGTCTCGCTACAATGAGCAGTTCTTC. Protein sequence: CATSEYGLASRYNEQFF.

This clone has only one observation. The chain links TRBV7-9 to TRBJ2-1; 14 nucleotides align to TRBD2. Germline V gives CDR1 SEHNR, CDR2 FQNEAQ (reference sequence). The CDR3 spans 16 residues. The junction had 10 bases not matched to a gene; V was cut back by 5 bases and J by 10 bases. The CDR3 sequence is CASSLGTSGSAAEQFF. Here the CDR3 DNA reads TGTGCCAGCAGCCTGGGGACTAGCGGGAGTGCCGCGGAGCAGTTCTTC.

Only one count was recorded for this clone. The chain links TRBV12-3 or TRBV12-4 to TRBJ1-3, with D uncertain. V lost 8 bases and J 7 bases, leaving 9 bases between the germline ends. This CDR3 contains 11 residues. The CDR3, as DNA: TGTGCCAGCCTTGGTGGCAACACCATATATTTT. Translating gives CASLGGNTIYF.

The genes are TRBV7-2 and TRBJ2-7; 7 bases map to TRBD1. The CDR3 extends over 15 amino acids. Germline trimming cut 4 bases from V and 6 bases from J; bases unmatched to any gene: 12. Germline CDR1 is SGHTA and CDR2 is FQGNSA. CDR3 sequence reads: CASSSQYTGEGEQYF. The DNA for the CDR3 is TGTGCCAGCAGCTCGCAGTACACAGGGGAAGGCGAGCAGTACTTC.

V gene TRBV6-2 or TRBV6-3 combines with J gene TRBJ2-1; 8 bases are a match to TRBD1. The germline gives CDR1 MNHEY, CDR2 SVGEGT. The CDR3 runs 12 residues. The ends lost 1 base at V and 15 bases at J; junction bases unmatched: 5. CDR3 coding DNA: TGTGCCAGCAGTTACTGGACAGGGCCCTGGTTCTTC. Translated, it gives CASSYWTGPWFF.

The chain is built from TRBV4-2 and TRBJ2-5, with D perhaps TRBD2 (5 bases). Looked up from germline, CDR1 is LGHNA and CDR2 is YNFKEQ. Trimming took 0 bases from V and 5 from J, leaving 10 bases between them. There are 14 residues in the CDR3. CDR3 sequence reads: CASSQETGGETQYF. The DNA for the CDR3 is TGTGCCAGCAGCCAAGAGACCGGCGGGGAGACCCAGTACTTC.

This chain joins TRBV5-6 and TRBJ2-5; 10 bases line up with TRBD1. Germline CDR1 SGHDT, CDR2 YYEEEE. This CDR3 comprises 15 residues. J lost 4 bases, V lost 3 bases, and 6 bases had no gene match. CDR3 loop: CASSSTGGDLETQYF. The CDR3 region has the DNA TGTGCCAGCAGCTCGACAGGGGGCGATTTAGAGACCCAGTACTTC.

The chain combines TRBV3-1 (or the pseudogene TRBV3-2) with TRBJ2-6; D is uncertain. Germline lookup yields CDR1 LGHDT and CDR2 YNNKEL (reference sequence). The CDR3 has 16 residues. Trimming left V 4 bases short and J 0 bases short, with 10 bases between. The CDR3 protein is CASSLLLNSGANVLTF. CDR3 bases: TGTGCCAGCAGCCTCTTACTGAACTCTGGGGCCAACGTCCTGACTTTC.

V is TRBV19 and J is TRBJ1-2; 8 bases map to TRBD1. Germline V CDR1 and CDR2: LNHDA, SQIVND (reference sequence). Trimming removed 7 bases from V and 0 bases from J; junction bases left unmatched: 7. The CDR3 has 15 residues. CDR3 sequence: CASTLGQGANYGYTF. The CDR3 DNA is TGTGCCAGTACCCTTGGACAGGGCGCTAACTATGGCTACACCTTC.

V usage is TRBV3-1 (or the pseudogene TRBV3-2) and J usage is TRBJ2-3; D uncertain. Deletions cut 2 bases from V and 0 bases from J, with 18 bases between. The germline V gene encodes CDR1 LGHDT and CDR2 YNNKEL (reference sequence). The CDR3 contains 18 residues. This CDR3 is CASSQLHRKLTSTDTQYF. The CDR3 DNA follows: TGTGCCAGCAGCCAACTACATAGAAAACTAACTAGCACAGATACGCAGTATTTT.

The chain uses TRBV4-1 and TRBJ2-2; possible D gene TRBD2, 5 bases. CDR3 length: 13 residues. Trimming removed 6 bases at V and 5 bases at J, with 10 bases between. Germline V lookup: CDR1 MGHRA, CDR2 YSYEKL. CDR3 sequence reads: CASRRVGTGELFF. The CDR3 DNA sequence: TGCGCCAGCAGGAGGGTCGGTACCGGGGAGCTGTTTTTT.